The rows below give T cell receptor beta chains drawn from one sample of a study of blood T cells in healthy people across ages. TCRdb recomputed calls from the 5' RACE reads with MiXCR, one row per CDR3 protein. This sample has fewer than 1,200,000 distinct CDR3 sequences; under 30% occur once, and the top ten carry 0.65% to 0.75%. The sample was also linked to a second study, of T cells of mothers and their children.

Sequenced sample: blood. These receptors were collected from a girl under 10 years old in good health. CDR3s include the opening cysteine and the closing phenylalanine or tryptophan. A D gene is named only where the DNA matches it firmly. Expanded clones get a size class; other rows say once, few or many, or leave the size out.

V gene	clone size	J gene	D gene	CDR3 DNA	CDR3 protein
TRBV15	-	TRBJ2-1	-	TGTGCCACCGGGCAGGGTCTCTACAATGAGCAGTTCTTC	CATGQGLYNEQFF
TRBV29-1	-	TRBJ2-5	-	TGCAGCACGGGGACGGAAGAAGAGACCCAGTACTTC	CSTGTEEETQYF
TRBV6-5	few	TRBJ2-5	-	TGTGCCAGCAGTTCCGGAAGGCCAGCCCAAGAGACCCAGTACTTC	CASSSGRPAQETQYF
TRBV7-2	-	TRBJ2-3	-	TGTGCCAGCAGCCTGCAAAGCGGACTCACAGATACGCAGTATTTT	CASSLQSGLTDTQYF
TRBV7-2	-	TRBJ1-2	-	TGTGCCAGCAGCTTAGGTCAGCGGGGGGGCTACACCTTC	CASSLGQRGGYTF
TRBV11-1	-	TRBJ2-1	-	TGTGCCAGCAGCCCCGATCGCGATCGGCTGTTCTTC	CASSPDRDRLFF
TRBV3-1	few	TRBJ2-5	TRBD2	TGTGCCAGCAGCCTATATAGCGGGGGGGGAGAGACCCAGTACTTC	CASSLYSGGGETQYF
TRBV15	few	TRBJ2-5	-	TGTGCCACCAGCCTTCGGCTAGCCGAGACCCAGTACTTC	CATSLRLAETQYF
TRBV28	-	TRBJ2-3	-	TGTGCCAGCGCGAAAGGAGGTTACACAGATACGCAGTATTTT	CASAKGGYTDTQYF
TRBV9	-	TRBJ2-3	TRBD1	TGTGCCAGCAGCGTCGCCGGGACAGGGGGCAAAGATACGCAGTATTTT	CASSVAGTGGKDTQYF
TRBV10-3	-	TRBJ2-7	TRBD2	TGTGCCATCAGTCCAGGGACTAGCGGGGCCTACGAGCAGTACTTC	CAISPGTSGAYEQYF
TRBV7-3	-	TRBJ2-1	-	TGTGCCAGCTCAAGGGGGGGTCCCGATGAGCAGTTCTTC	CASSRGGPDEQFF
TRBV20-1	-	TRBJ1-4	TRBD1	TGCAGTGCTGACGACAGGGGCCTTGAAAAACTGTTTTTT	CSADDRGLEKLFF
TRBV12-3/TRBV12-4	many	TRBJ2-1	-	TGTGCCAGCAGTTTATTAACAGCCGGTGAGCAGTTCTTC	CASSLLTAGEQFF
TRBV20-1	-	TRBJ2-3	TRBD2	TGCAGTCTTCAAGCGGGAGGGCCAGATACGCAGTATTTT	CSLQAGGPDTQYF
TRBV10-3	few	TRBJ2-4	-	TGTGCCATCAGTGAGTCCCAAGGTGACATTCAGTACTTC	CAISESQGDIQYF
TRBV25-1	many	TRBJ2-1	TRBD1	TGTGCCACCGCTCCTCGGACAGGGGTAGGACAACACTCCTACAATGAGCAGTTCTTC	CATAPRTGVGQHSYNEQFF
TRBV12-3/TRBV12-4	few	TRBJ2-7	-	TGTGCCAGCAGTTCTCTTTTTACGGTGAGCTCCTACGAGCAGTACTTC	CASSSLFTVSSYEQYF
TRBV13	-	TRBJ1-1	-	TGTGCCAGCAGCAACCGGGACTCGACCTGGGCGGCTTTCTTT	CASSNRDSTWAAFF
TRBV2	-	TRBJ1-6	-	TGTGCCAGCAGTGAAGCGCTTGCGGGGGGAAGACTCCACTTT	CASSEALAGGRLHF
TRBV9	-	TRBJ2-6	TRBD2	TGTGCCAGCAGCGTAGCTAGCGGGAGGGCCGATGGGGCCAACGTCCTGACTTTC	CASSVASGRADGANVLTF
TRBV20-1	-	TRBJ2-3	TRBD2	TGCAGTGCTAGTGCCACTAGCGGACCCACAGATACGCAGTATTTT	CSASATSGPTDTQYF
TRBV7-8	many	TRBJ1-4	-	TGTGCCAGCAGCCCCCCGGCAGGGGAAAAACTGTTTTTT	CASSPPAGEKLFF
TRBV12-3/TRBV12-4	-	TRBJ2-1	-	TGTGCCAGCAGTCTGGTCCCTTCCGGGGAGGTTAATGAGCAGTTCTTC	CASSLVPSGEVNEQFF
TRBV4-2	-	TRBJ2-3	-	TGTGCCAGCAGCCAAGTTAGCGCTCCCCTCACAGATACGCAGTATTTT	CASSQVSAPLTDTQYF
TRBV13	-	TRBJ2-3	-	TGTGCCAGCAGCTCTCGACTAGCAGATACGCAGTATTTT	CASSSRLADTQYF
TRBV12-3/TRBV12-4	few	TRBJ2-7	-	TGTGCCAGCAGTCCGAACTACATGCTATCCTACGAGCAGTACTTC	CASSPNYMLSYEQYF
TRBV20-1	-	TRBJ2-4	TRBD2	TGCAGTGCTAGAGATCGGCTAGCGGGAGGCGGTAAGGCCAAAAACATTCAGTGCTTC	CSARDRLAGGGKAKNIQCF